The present entry profiles one T cell receptor beta chain with its context. This clonotype was detected only a few times. Its antigen has not been determined. No base-level quality is on record; no much larger clone is a single base apart. This specimen comes from a study of blood T cells in healthy people across ages (dated by TCRdb to about 2015). For context, the study as a whole: Template switching captured roughly one uniquely barcoded TCR beta cDNA molecule per two T cells in model experiments. Using deep sequencing normalized with unique cDNA molecular identifiers, the study measured how TCR beta repertoire diversity changes with age. The donors were split into four age groups: young (average 16 years), middle-aged (39), aged (62) and long-lived (roughly 86). Donors of different ages were randomly distributed across sequencing lanes to avoid experimental bias. Two additional independent replicas of 1 million unique cDNA reads from the same blood draw were analyzed for two donors (one aged 18 to 30 and one aged 80 or older).

The study at large found these results: The long-lived group showed more naive CD4+ T cells, fewer expanded clones and increased TCR diversity than the aged group, suggesting age selection. Because profiling used bulk unsorted PBMCs, naive and antigen-experienced compartments could not be compared conclusively. A strong correlation was found between observed TCR beta diversity and the percentage of naive T cells measured by flow cytometry. Estimates of total diversity based on one million sequenced T cells were considered lower bounds and underestimates. Because donor CMV infection status was unknown, age-related changes in expanded clonotypes were potentially confounded. Observed TCR beta diversity per million T cells fell roughly linearly with age, and a significant reduction was already apparent by age approximately 40.

Library preparation used 5' RACE. Sequenced on an Illumina HiSeq 2500. The second PCR ran for about 7 to 11 cycles and used a J-beta primer mix along with a sample-barcoded 5' primer. A unique molecular identifier was introduced onto each TCR beta cDNA molecule by a template-switch 5' adaptor carrying 12 random nucleotides. Each sample yielded at least 2.5 million CDR3-containing paired-end reads. First-strand cDNA synthesis was performed from all RNA using the Mint cDNA synthesis kit, with priming by a TRBC-specific oligonucleotide. After uracil-DNA glycosylase treatment, a first 18-cycle PCR used universal primers M1SS and BC2_uni_R on all cDNA. Concerning the study's data processing: Normalization of each sample was performed by random selection of 1 million high-quality reads, each carrying a distinct molecular identifier. Instead of being binned into consensus sequences, reads with shared molecular identifiers were discarded. MiTCR, set to a Q25 quality threshold and the strictest error-elimination algorithm, was used for CDR3 identification, clonotype clustering and error correction. A nonparametric unseen species model with Euler transformation was used to estimate a lower bound on total TCR beta diversity. TCRdb reanalyzed the raw reads on its own, using fastp at Q25 for trimming and MiXCR for clone calling, and kept in-frame beta chains. Rows with one shared CDR3 protein collapse into an entry with the most common genes and DNA. TCRdb's processing, not the authors' own work, is the source of the V and J calls. The sample table records about 1.4 million distinct CDR3 sequences; approximately 59% of these occur just once. The ten largest clones represent under 8.5% of the sample.

The CDR3 runs 14 amino acids, cysteine and phenylalanine included. Only the CDR3 portion is preserved as DNA: 42 bases, with reading frame beginning at the first base. V has 6 bases trimmed and J has 6 bases trimmed; junction bases matching no gene number 10. Donors were around 37 systemically healthy Caucasian individuals from Russia aged roughly 6 to 95 years. Each donor gave ten milliliters of peripheral blood, collected into EDTA-treated Vacutainer tubes. PBMCs were isolated by Ficoll-Paque density-gradient centrifugation, with at least 6 million obtained per sample. Trizol reagent was used to extract total RNA from PBMCs, with at least 5.5 micrograms per sample. Naive CD45RAhigh/CD27high T cell percentages were measured by flow cytometry on a PBMC aliquot from every donor.

The receptor was derived from a man younger than 35 in good health. Recombination connected TRBV12-3 or TRBV12-4 to TRBJ1-2; 7 middle bases align to TRBD1. The sample consisted of blood. The CDR3 sequence is CASSPGGGPDGYTF. Here is the DNA: TGTGCCAGCAGCCCAGGGGGGGGGCCCGATGGCTACACCTTC.